Below, 30 T cell receptor beta chains from the same sample are listed, as sequenced in a study of T-cell reconstitution after alpha-beta-depleted transplantation in children (dated by TCRdb to between 2015 and 2016). The method behind the library was PCR. Sequencing was performed on an Illumina HiSeq 2500. TCR library preparation used molecular barcoding, with unique molecular identifiers applied to normalize quantification of the TCRbeta repertoire. TCRdb redid the processing of the public reads, applying fastp at Q25 and MiXCR, and retained in-frame beta chains. All rows with the same CDR3 protein become a single entry with the most common DNA and genes. The table for this sample lists about 210,000 distinct CDR3 sequences; 17% of them were counted only once. About 39% of the sample is held by the ten biggest clonotypes. What this sample's treatment or condition label stands for: allogeneic hematopoietic cell transplantation with graft depleted of TCRalphabeta T cells and CD19 B cells.

The sequencing used PBMCs, mostly from graft donor cells, collected 360 days after TCRalphabeta/CD19-depleted stem cell transplant. The receptor source for this set is a male patient between 2 and 9 years old who had a stem cell transplant for acute lymphoblastic leukemia, so the T cells may come from the graft donor.

This clonotype was counted a few times. The V gene is TRBV12-3 or TRBV12-4, the J gene TRBJ2-7, with 8 bases that match TRBD2. J was trimmed by 13 bases and V by 3 bases; bases with no gene match: 5. The CDR3 consists of 11 residues. DNA of the CDR3: TGTGCCAGCAGTTTGGGGACTAGATTATACTTC. This translates into CASSLGTRLYF.

In the case of this clonotype: One end of the junction does not line up with germline, which may come from a read error. The V and J genes are TRBV5-1 and TRBJ2-1; 7 bases line up with TRBD2. Germline CDR1 SGHRS, CDR2 YFSETQ. There are 16 residues in the CDR3. The CDR3 sequence is CASSPSVASGYNGQFF. CDR3 sequence (DNA): TGCGCCAGCAGCCCTTCTGTCGCTAGCGGATACAATGGGCAGTTCTTC.

The V and J genes are TRBV7-9 and TRBJ1-5, with TRBD1 matching over 7 bases. J was trimmed by 3 bases and V by 11 bases; bases with no gene match: 7. The CDR3 spans 13 residues. Germline V gives CDR1 SEHNR, CDR2 FQNEAQ (reference sequence). CDR3 coding DNA: TGTGCCTCCGGGACAGCCTACAATCAGCCCCAGCATTTT. It is translated as CASGTAYNQPQHF.

This clonotype has ten or more counts. The chain has TRBV20-1 and TRBJ1-2, with TRBD1 matching 8 bases. Looked up from germline, CDR1 is DFQATT and CDR2 is SNEGSKA (reference sequence). V lost 6 bases to trimming and J lost 8 bases; unmatched junction nucleotides: 8. CDR3 length: 12 amino acids. This CDR3 is CSALTGAVGYTF. The DNA of the CDR3 is TGCAGTGCCCTGACAGGGGCCGTAGGCTACACCTTC.

The chain uses TRBV5-1 and TRBJ2-7; 11 nucleotides agree with TRBD2. Germline trimming cut 4 bases from V and 6 bases from J; bases unmatched to any gene: 18. The length of the CDR3 is 18 residues. Germline V gives CDR1 SGHRS, CDR2 YFSETQ. The CDR3 coding sequence is TGCGCCAGCAGCCGGACAGGAGGCTCTAGCGGGAGGCGGGCCGAGCAGTACTTC. It codes for CASSRTGGSSGRRAEQYF.

Ten or more counts support this clonotype. A junction boundary mismatches the germline segment, possibly from a read error. The rearrangement uses TRBV4-3 and TRBJ2-7; D gene ambiguous. Per the germline V gene, CDR1 is LGHNA and CDR2 is YSLEER. The length of the CDR3 is 14 residues. The CDR3 region has the DNA TGCGCCCGCAGAGTTATCGATCCAACCTACGAGCAGTACTTC. The encoded protein is CARRVIDPTYEQYF.

J is TRBJ2-5 and V is TRBV20-1; TRBD2 matches at 8 bases. Germline CDR1 reads DFQATT; CDR2 reads SNEGSKA (reference sequence). J lost 0 bases, V lost 1 base, and 10 bases had no gene match. The CDR3 contains 17 residues. CDR3 sequence reads: CSARVSQRGRYQETQYF. Written as DNA, the CDR3 is TGCAGTGCTAGAGTCTCTCAGCGCGGGAGGTACCAAGAGACCCAGTACTTC.

The rearrangement links TRBV2 to TRBJ1-2, with D tentatively TRBD1 (5 bases). The length of the CDR3 is 14 residues. V lost 7 bases and J 6 bases, leaving 18 bases between the germline ends. In germline, CDR1 is SNHLY, CDR2 FYNNEI. CDR3 sequence reads: CASTTGTAVNGYTF. As DNA, the CDR3 is TGTGCCAGCACCACCGGGACGGCGGTTAATGGCTACACCTTC.

This clonotype appeared a few times. The rearrangement uses TRBV12-3 or TRBV12-4 and TRBJ2-1, with D unresolved. V lost 2 bases and J 4 bases, leaving 9 bases between the germline ends. The CDR3 sequence is 14 residues long. CDR3 sequence reads: CASSLFRSYNEQFF. In DNA, the CDR3 is TGTGCCAGCAGTTTATTTCGGTCGTACAATGAGCAGTTCTTC.

The rearrangement links TRBV27 to TRBJ1-2; no definite D call. Germline loops: CDR1 MNHEY, CDR2 SMNVEV (reference sequence). The CDR3 runs to 13 residues. The germline V and J ends were trimmed by 3 bases and 8 bases, with 13 bases remaining between them. For the CDR3, the DNA is TGTGCCAGCAGTTTCGGTGGGCAAGAGGGCTACACCTTC. Amino acid sequence: CASSFGGQEGYTF.

This clonotype was seen only a few times. V and J are TRBV12-3 or TRBV12-4 and TRBJ1-5; 10 nucleotides line up with TRBD1. Germline trimming cut 3 bases from V and 5 bases from J; bases unmatched to any gene: 7. The CDR3 totals 16 residues. CDR3 sequence: CASSFGDRGPYQPQHF. The CDR3 bases are TGTGCCAGCAGTTTTGGGGACAGGGGCCCTTATCAGCCCCAGCATTTT.

Remarks on this clonotype: This may stem from a read error, because a much larger clone lies one nucleotide away. The gene calls are TRBV4-2 and TRBJ2-2; D possibly corresponds to TRBD1 (5 bases). The CDR3 is made up of 16 amino acids. Looked up from germline, CDR1 is LGHNA and CDR2 is YNFKEQ. CDR3: CSSSQDFGQNTGELFF. CDR3 sequence (DNA): TGTTCCAGCAGCCAAGATTTCGGACAGAACACCGGGGAGCTGTTTTTT.

This clonotype was counted between two and nine times. The CDR3 DNA is TGTGCCAGCAGATCCAACCGGGATAATACGCAGTATTTT. Its protein is CASRSNRDNTQYF. The chain couples TRBV25-1 to TRBJ2-3, with D possibly TRBD2 on 5 matching bases. Between the trimmed V and J ends, which lost 6 bases and 7 bases, there was a span of 14 bases. Germline-derived CDR1 and CDR2 are MGHDK and SYGVNS. The CDR3 is 13 amino acids.

This clonotype came up many times. The chain joins TRBV30 to TRBJ2-7; D gene unclear. The CDR3 spans 13 residues. With 6 bases removed from V and 2 bases from J, the gap between germline ends came to 14 bases. In germline, CDR1 is GTSNPN, CDR2 SVGIG (reference sequence). CDR3 sequence (DNA): TGTGCCTGCCATGGGCAGAATCCCTACGAGCAGTACTTC. Protein sequence: CACHGQNPYEQYF.

This clonotype was picked up a small number of times. The V call is TRBV5-6, the J call TRBJ2-3, with D maybe TRBD2 (5 bases). Deletions cut 6 bases from V and 7 bases from J, with 24 bases between. The CDR3 covers 16 residues. The V gene's germline CDR1 is SGHDT and CDR2 YYEEEE. The CDR3 protein is CASTLGQTHGKNTQYF. The CDR3 nucleotides are TGTGCCAGCACTCTTGGTCAGACCCACGGGAAAAATACGCAGTATTTT.

CDR3 sequence (DNA): TGTGCCAGCAGTTTCCCAGGGGGCGGTCAGCCCCAGCATTTT. It codes for CASSFPGGGQPQHF. The genes are TRBV28 and TRBJ1-5; 8 bases are shared with TRBD1. The trim removed 3 bases at V and 6 bases at J, leaving 4 bases unmatched. The CDR3 contains 14 residues. Germline V lookup: CDR1 MDHEN, CDR2 SYDVKM.

Turning to this clonotype: The junction departs from germline at one end; a sequencing error may be responsible. The CDR3, as DNA: TGTGCCATCAGTGTTCTAGGGCGCTATGGCCACACCTTC. This gives the protein CAISVLGRYGHTF. The chain is built from TRBV10-3 and TRBJ1-2; the D is unclear. CDR1 and CDR2 from the germline V gene are ENHRY and SYGVKD. The CDR3 spans 13 residues.

V gene TRBV7-9 combines with J gene TRBJ2-5; D not resolved. Germline CDR1 reads SEHNR; CDR2 reads FQNEAQ (reference sequence). Deletions cut 5 bases from V and 5 bases from J, with 9 bases between. The CDR3 is 12 residues long. The CDR3 nucleotides read TGTGCCAGCAGCCGTGAGTTGGAGACCCAGTACTTC. The encoded protein is CASSRELETQYF.

This clonotype showed up just a few times. V is TRBV19 and J is TRBJ2-2; TRBD1 is a possible D gene (5 bases). V was pared by 6 bases and J by 7 bases, with 9 bases between. Germline-derived CDR1 and CDR2 are LNHDA and SQIVND (reference sequence). The CDR3 runs to 12 residues. The CDR3 nucleotides are TGTGCCAGTAGCCTCCAGGGCGGGGAGCTGTTTTTT. Protein product: CASSLQGGELFF.

Only a few counts were recorded for this clonotype. This rearrangement joins TRBV12-3 or TRBV12-4 to TRBJ2-1; 8 nucleotides match TRBD1. V dropped 3 bases and J dropped 8; count of bases not matched to a gene: 0. This CDR3 spans 12 amino acids. As DNA, the CDR3 is TGTGCCAGCAGTTTGACAGGGGATGAGCAGTTCTTC. As protein: CASSLTGDEQFF.

The V call is TRBV20-1, the J call TRBJ2-5; D possibly matches TRBD1 or TRBD2 (5 bases each). V lost 5 bases, J lost 0 bases, and 13 bases lay in between. Germline V gene lookup returns CDR1 DFQATT and CDR2 SNEGSKA (reference sequence). The CDR3 covers 14 residues. CDR3 region: CSAWQGENQETQYF. For the CDR3, the DNA is TGCAGTGCTTGGCAGGGAGAGAACCAAGAGACCCAGTACTTC.

This chain links TRBV7-2 with TRBJ1-5; D is uncertain. Between the trimmed V and J ends, which lost 5 bases and 0 bases, there was a span of 11 bases. Germline V gene data show CDR1 as SGHTA and CDR2 as FQGNSA. The CDR3 has 15 amino acids. The CDR3 loop is CASSPYRSSNQPQHF. The CDR3 DNA reads TGTGCCAGCAGCCCATATAGAAGTAGCAATCAGCCCCAGCATTTT.

The chain has TRBV20-1 and TRBJ2-3, with D tentatively TRBD1 or TRBD2 (5 bases each). V lost 4 bases and J 2 bases, leaving 13 bases between the germline ends. Germline values: CDR1 DFQATT, CDR2 SNEGSKA (reference sequence). There are 14 residues in the CDR3. The CDR3 spells CSAKRGPTTDTQYF. CDR3 in DNA: TGCAGTGCTAAACGGGGACCTACCACAGATACGCAGTATTTT.

The sample holds one count of this clonotype. This chain uses TRBV20-1 with TRBJ2-7, with D hard to call. This CDR3 has 14 residues. Trimming pared 1 base from V and 4 bases from J, leaving 14 bases between. From germline, CDR1 is DFQATT and CDR2 SNEGSKA (reference sequence). CDR3 sequence: CSARVPGALYEQYF. CDR3 bases: TGCAGTGCTAGAGTGCCGGGCGCCCTTTACGAGCAGTACTTC.

V usage is TRBV4-3 and J usage is TRBJ2-7, with D uncertain. V lost 0 bases, J lost 2 bases, and 14 bases lay in between. The CDR3 runs to 16 residues. Germline V gene sequence: CDR1 LGHNA, CDR2 YSLEER. The chain's CDR3 is CASSQDTKTAAYEQYF. The CDR3 DNA reads as TGCGCCAGCAGCCAAGATACGAAAACTGCGGCCTACGAGCAGTACTTC.

This chain links TRBV14 with TRBJ1-2, with a weak D call TRBD1 (5 bases). The CDR3 is 13 amino acids. Germline CDR1 and CDR2: SGHDN and FVKESK. Trimming removed 1 base at V and 5 bases at J, with 8 bases between. This CDR3 reads CASSQVQGYGYTF. Here the CDR3 DNA reads TGTGCCAGCAGCCAAGTTCAGGGATATGGCTACACCTTC.

In its sample, this clonotype was seen a few times. This chain connects TRBV5-1 to TRBJ1-1; D gene ambiguous. Germline CDR1 SGHRS, CDR2 YFSETQ. V lost 0 bases and J 1 base, leaving 4 bases between the germline ends. The CDR3 consists of 13 residues. CDR3 protein: CASSLAPNTEAFF. As DNA, the CDR3 is TGCGCCAGCAGCTTGGCACCGAACACTGAAGCTTTCTTT.

This clonotype was seen a handful of times. The gene calls are TRBV15 and TRBJ1-1; 11 nucleotides agree with TRBD1. The CDR3 is made up of 17 amino acids. With 5 bases clipped from V and 2 bases from J, the junction kept 10 bases outside the gene matches. The germline gives CDR1 LNHNV, CDR2 YYDKDF (reference sequence). CDR3 loop: CATSSPDRGRPNTEAFF. The CDR3 DNA follows: TGTGCCACCAGCTCTCCGGACAGGGGGCGACCCAACACTGAAGCTTTCTTT.

A remark on this clonotype: The junction and the germline gene differ at one end; a read error may be behind it. This chain links TRBV11-2 with TRBJ2-2; D unclear. The germline CDR1 and CDR2 sequences are SGHAT and FQNNGV. The CDR3 length is 8 residues. This CDR3 reads CASSTADF. DNA for the CDR3: TGTGCCAGTTCGACGGCCGATTTT.

V and J are TRBV6-1 and TRBJ2-7; TRBD1 agrees at 7 bases. The CDR3 consists of 14 residues. Losses at the gene ends were 6 bases for V and 3 bases for J; bases not matched to a gene: 8. Germline CDR1 is MNHNS and CDR2 is SASEGT. The chain's CDR3 is CASRRGPGGYEQYF. CDR3 in DNA: TGTGCCAGCAGAAGGGGGCCAGGGGGCTACGAGCAGTACTTC.